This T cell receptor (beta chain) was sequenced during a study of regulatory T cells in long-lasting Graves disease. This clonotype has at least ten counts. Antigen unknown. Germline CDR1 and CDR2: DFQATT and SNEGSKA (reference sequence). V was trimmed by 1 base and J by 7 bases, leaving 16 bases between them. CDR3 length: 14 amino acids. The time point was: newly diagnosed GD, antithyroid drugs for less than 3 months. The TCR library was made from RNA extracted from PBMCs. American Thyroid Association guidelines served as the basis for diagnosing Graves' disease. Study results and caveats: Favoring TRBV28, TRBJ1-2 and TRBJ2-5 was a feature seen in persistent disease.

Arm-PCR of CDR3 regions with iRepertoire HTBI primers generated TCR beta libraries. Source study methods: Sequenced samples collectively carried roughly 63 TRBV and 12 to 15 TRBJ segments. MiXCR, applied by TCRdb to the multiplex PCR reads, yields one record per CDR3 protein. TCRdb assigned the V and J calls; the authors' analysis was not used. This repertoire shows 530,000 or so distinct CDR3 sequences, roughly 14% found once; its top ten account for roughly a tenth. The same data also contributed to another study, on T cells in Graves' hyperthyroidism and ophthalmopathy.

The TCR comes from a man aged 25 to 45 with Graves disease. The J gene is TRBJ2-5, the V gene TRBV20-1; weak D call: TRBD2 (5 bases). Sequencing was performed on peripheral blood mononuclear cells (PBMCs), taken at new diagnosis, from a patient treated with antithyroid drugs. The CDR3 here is CSARVGLTKGTQYF. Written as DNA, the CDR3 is TGCAGTGCTAGAGTTGGACTCACTAAGGGGACCCAGTACTTC.